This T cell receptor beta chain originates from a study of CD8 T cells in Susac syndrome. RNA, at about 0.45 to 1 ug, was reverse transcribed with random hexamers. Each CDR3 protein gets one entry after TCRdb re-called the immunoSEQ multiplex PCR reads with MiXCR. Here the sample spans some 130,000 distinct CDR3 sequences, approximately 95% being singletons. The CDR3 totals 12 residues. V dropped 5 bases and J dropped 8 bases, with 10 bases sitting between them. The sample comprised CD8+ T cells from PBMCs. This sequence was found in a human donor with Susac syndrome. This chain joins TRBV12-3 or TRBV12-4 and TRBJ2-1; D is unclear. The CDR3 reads CASSTYQYEQFF. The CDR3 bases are TGTGCCAGCAGTACATACCAGTATGAGCAGTTCTTC.